Following are 30 T cell receptor beta chains from one sample sequenced in a study of blood T cell repertoires in COVID-19. Method: immunoSEQ multiplex PCR; TCRdb's copy keeps in-frame clones and lacks some. Here the sample spans about 140,000 clones, approximately 83% being singletons. The sample consisted of peripheral blood. The receptor set was obtained from a woman aged 60-75 years with acute or convalescent COVID-19.

The chain has TRBV5-1 and TRBJ1-3, with D tentatively TRBD1 (6 bases). The length of the CDR3 is 15 residues. The germline V and J ends were trimmed by 4 bases and 4 bases, with 15 bases remaining between them. The germline CDR1 and CDR2 sequences are SGHRS and YFSETQ. The CDR3 region is CASSVQGVGGNTIYF. DNA for the CDR3: TGCGCCAGCAGCGTACAGGGAGTGGGAGGAAACACCATATATTTT.

The gene calls are TRBV27 and TRBJ2-3; 11 bases match TRBD2. J lost 3 bases, V lost 4 bases, and 9 bases had no gene match. CDR3 length equals 17 residues. Germline-derived CDR1 and CDR2 are MNHEY and SMNVEV (reference sequence). CDR3: CASSSQLAGVGTDTQYF. The CDR3 coding sequence is TGTGCCAGCAGTTCCCAACTAGCGGGAGTAGGGACAGATACGCAGTATTTT.

The chain has TRBV7-9 and TRBJ2-5; 7 nucleotides line up with TRBD1. V shed 0 bases and J 4 bases; nucleotides not matched to a gene: 5. The CDR3 runs 15 residues. From germline, CDR1 is SEHNR and CDR2 FQNEAQ (reference sequence). DNA of the CDR3: TGTGCCAGCAGCTTAGCGGGTAACAGGGGAGAGACCCAGTACTTC. This codes for CASSLAGNRGETQYF.

The chain carries TRBV2 and TRBJ2-7, with D possibly being TRBD1 (5 bases). V shed 6 bases and J shed 1 base, with 16 bases lying between them. CDR1 and CDR2 from the germline V gene are SNHLY and FYNNEI. There are 15 residues in the CDR3. DNA for the CDR3: TGTGCCAGCAGACCCGACGCAGGGATTTCCTACGAGCAGTACTTC. It is translated as CASRPDAGISYEQYF.

This clone was found a few times. This chain connects TRBV5-4 to TRBJ2-5; 9 bases match TRBD2. Germline V CDR1 and CDR2: SGHNT, YYREEE (reference sequence). The V and J ends lost 4 bases and 1 base, in that order; junction bases with no gene match: 2. The CDR3 has 14 residues. The CDR3 bases are TGTGCCAGCAGCCCGGGACTAGCCCAAGAGACCCAGTACTTC. Translation: CASSPGLAQETQYF.

The chain employs TRBV24-1 and TRBJ2-1; 11 bases fit TRBD1. CDR1 KGHDR and CDR2 SFDVKD come from the germline V gene. The ends lost 9 bases at V and 7 bases at J; junction bases unmatched: 4. The CDR3 covers 13 residues. The CDR3 DNA reads as TGTGCCACCCATGGACAGGGGGCGAATGAGCAGTTCTTC. Translation: CATHGQGANEQFF.

This clone was counted a few times. This sequence joins TRBV11-3 and TRBJ2-5; the match to TRBD2 covers 8 bases. This CDR3 is 14 amino acids long. The J segment lost 5 bases and the V segment lost 6 bases, leaving 8 bases of the junction unmatched. Germline assignment: CDR1 SGHNT and CDR2 YENEEA. The CDR3 sequence is CASRGSGGPETQYF. In nucleotides, the CDR3 is TGTGCCAGCAGGGGTTCGGGAGGGCCGGAGACCCAGTACTTC.

This rearrangement joins TRBV5-5 to TRBJ1-1, with a tentative D call TRBD1 (5 bases). This CDR3 spans 13 amino acids. Germline V CDR1 and CDR2: SGHKS, YYEKEE (reference sequence). V gave up 1 base and J gave up 1 base, with 5 bases separating them. The CDR3 DNA sequence: TGTGCCAGCAGCTTGACAGGGAACACTGAAGCTTTCTTT. This encodes CASSLTGNTEAFF.

The J gene is TRBJ2-7, the V gene TRBV12-3 or TRBV12-4; D is unclear. This CDR3 has 12 residues. V dropped 3 bases and J dropped 7 bases, with 10 bases sitting between them. The CDR3 sequence: CASSLRLREQYF. CDR3 nucleotides: TGTGCCAGCAGTTTGAGGTTGAGGGAGCAGTACTTC.

This chain links TRBV7-9 with TRBJ2-7; 7 nucleotides match TRBD2. Trimming cost V 6 bases and J 2 bases; bases outside gene matches: 7. The CDR3 runs to 14 residues. Per germline, CDR1 SEHNR and CDR2 FQNEAQ (reference sequence). The CDR3, as DNA: TGTGCCAGCAGTCCTCTAGCGGCCGCCTACGAGCAGTACTTC. Translated, it gives CASSPLAAAYEQYF.

The count of this clone is one. The chain joins TRBV19 to TRBJ1-4; a possible D gene is TRBD1 (6 bases). Germline V gene data show CDR1 as LNHDA and CDR2 as SQIVND (reference sequence). Trimming shortened V by 1 base and J by 8 bases, and 17 bases separated the two germline ends. CDR3 length: 16 residues. The DNA for the CDR3 is TGTGCCAGTAGTATAGCGGGGTGGACAGACGCAGAAAAACTGTTTTTT. Its protein is CASSIAGWTDAEKLFF.

The CDR3 region has the DNA TGTGCTAGTGGTTTGGGACAGAACTCCTACAATGAGCAGTTCTTC. Protein: CASGLGQNSYNEQFF. The rearrangement uses TRBV12-5 and TRBJ2-1, with D perhaps TRBD1 (5 bases). The germline gives CDR1 LGHNT, CDR2 FRNRAP. The germline V and J ends were trimmed by 1 base and 0 bases, with 7 bases remaining between them. This CDR3 has 15 amino acids.

This clone was seen more than once but under ten times. The chain is built from TRBV18 and TRBJ1-4, with D uncertain. The germline V gene encodes CDR1 KGHSH and CDR2 LQKENI. The V end lost 5 bases, the J end lost 11 bases, and 18 bases lay between the germline ends. The CDR3 has 14 amino acids. The CDR3, as DNA: TGTGCCAGCTCAACGGAACTGCCTCCGGGTAAACTGTTTTTT. This gives the protein CASSTELPPGKLFF.

As DNA, the CDR3 is TGTGCCAGCACCAAGACAGGGACGGAGACCCAGTACTTC. Translation: CASTKTGTETQYF. The chain has TRBV5-6 and TRBJ2-5, with 7 bases identical to TRBD1. V lost 6 bases to trimming and J lost 5 bases; unmatched junction nucleotides: 7. Germline V gene sequence: CDR1 SGHDT, CDR2 YYEEEE. CDR3 length equals 13 residues.

The chain has TRBV7-3 and TRBJ2-7, with TRBD1 matching 8 bases. This CDR3 has 14 residues. From germline, CDR1 is SGHTA and CDR2 FQGTGA. J gave up 2 bases and V 4 bases, and 4 bases lay outside the gene matches. The CDR3 is CASSSDRGPYEQYF. DNA of the CDR3: TGTGCCAGCAGCTCCGACAGGGGTCCCTACGAGCAGTACTTC.

The chain recombines TRBV10-3 with TRBJ2-3; TRBD2 matches 11 bases. The ends lost 9 bases at V and 6 bases at J; junction bases unmatched: 11. CDR1 is ENHRY and CDR2 is SYGVKD in the germline V gene. The CDR3 extends over 15 amino acids. DNA for the CDR3: TGTGCCATTAATTTGCTAGCGGGAGGCCCGGATACGCAGTATTTT. Translation: CAINLLAGGPDTQYF.

V is TRBV2 and J is TRBJ1-5; no definite D call. The CDR3 is 12 residues long. The V gene's germline CDR1 is SNHLY and CDR2 FYNNEI. Trimming removed 8 bases at V and 11 bases at J, with 16 bases between. In nucleotides, the CDR3 is TGTGCCAGCCTTACGCCTGGAGGGACCCAGCATTTT. It specifies CASLTPGGTQHF.

The V call is TRBV4-3, the J call TRBJ2-1, with 8 bases that match TRBD2. J gave up 7 bases and V 0 bases, and 17 bases lay outside the gene matches. The CDR3 covers 19 residues. Germline V CDR1 and CDR2: LGHNA, YSLEER. This CDR3 is CASSQETPLSGSVGNEQFF. CDR3 DNA sequence: TGCGCCAGCAGCCAAGAGACCCCACTAAGCGGGAGCGTGGGAAATGAGCAGTTCTTC.

This chain links TRBV19 with TRBJ2-1; 11 bases are a match to TRBD2. Trimming took 4 bases from V and 5 from J; bases not matched to a gene: 4. Per germline, CDR1 LNHDA and CDR2 SQIVND (reference sequence). The CDR3 spans 15 residues. CDR3 in DNA: TGTGCCAGTAGTACCATAGCGGGAGGGAACAATGAGCAGTTCTTC. Its protein product is CASSTIAGGNNEQFF.

This rearrangement joins TRBV21-1 to TRBJ2-7; TRBD1, as called in the table, went unchecked against the DNA. TRBV21-1 is a recognized pseudogene. The CDR3 is 15 amino acids. DNA of the CDR3: TGTGCCAGCAGTCCTGGACAGGGGGGTTGCTACGAGCAGTACTTC. Translating it yields CASSPGQGGCYEQYF.

The rearrangement links TRBV11-3 to TRBJ2-7; D call uncertain. The germline V gene encodes CDR1 SGHNT and CDR2 YENEEA. There are 12 residues in the CDR3. V lost 6 bases, J lost 4 bases, and 10 bases lay in between. In DNA, the CDR3 is TGTGCCAGCAGGTTCAACTCATACGAGCAGTACTTC. Translated: CASRFNSYEQYF. Looking up the rest from reference TRBV11-3 and TRBJ2-7 gives the full variable domain: EAGVVQSPRYKIIEKKQPVAFWCNPISGHNTLYWYLQNLGQGPELLIRYENEEAVDDSQLPKDRFSAERLKGVDSTLKIQPAELGDSAVYLCASRFNSYEQYFGPGTRLTVT.

CDR3 protein: CASSQYMGGGYEQYF. The DNA for the CDR3 is TGTGCCAGCAGCCAGTATATGGGAGGGGGCTACGAGCAGTACTTC. The chain has TRBV3-1 (or the pseudogene TRBV3-2) and TRBJ2-7; D might be TRBD2 (7 bases). V lost 3 bases, J lost 3 bases, and 15 bases lay in between. This CDR3 has 15 residues. Germline loops: CDR1 LGHDT, CDR2 YNNKEL (reference sequence).

This chain uses TRBV16 with TRBJ2-7; D remains unclear. There are 14 residues in the CDR3. Germline V CDR1 and CDR2: KGHSY, FQNENV. Trimming removed 0 bases from V and 2 bases from J, with 8 bases in between. This CDR3 is CASSQSPLAYEQYF. In DNA form, the CDR3 reads TGTGCCAGCAGCCAATCGCCACTGGCCTACGAGCAGTACTTC.

Here the CDR3 reads CASSPGGLAEYNEQFF. CDR3 nucleotides: TGTGCCAGCTCACCAGGGGGACTAGCGGAGTACAATGAGCAGTTCTTC. This chain uses TRBV18 with TRBJ2-1; TRBD2 agrees at 11 bases. From germline, CDR1 is KGHSH and CDR2 LQKENI. The length of the CDR3 is 16 residues. Unmatched junction bases numbered 4, after V lost 2 bases and J lost 4 bases.

The V and J genes are TRBV4-3 and TRBJ2-3; weak D call: TRBD1 (5 bases). V was pared by 4 bases and J by 2 bases, with 7 bases between. The CDR3 sequence is 13 residues long. Germline V lookup: CDR1 LGHNA, CDR2 YSLEER. CDR3 loop: CASSLRATDTQYF. The CDR3 nucleotides read TGCGCCAGCAGCCTCAGGGCCACAGATACGCAGTATTTT.

The chain is built from TRBV23-1 and TRBJ2-2, with 8 nucleotides matching TRBD1. TRBV23-1 is identified as an open reading frame with a role that is uncertain. V shed 7 bases and J 0 bases; nucleotides not matched to a gene: 19. This CDR3 comprises 20 residues. CDR3: CASTQSSARGRFANTGELFF. In nucleotides, the CDR3 is TGCGCCAGCACCCAATCCTCGGCCAGGGGGCGGTTTGCGAACACCGGGGAGCTGTTTTTT.

This chain connects TRBV7-9 to TRBJ2-3, with 9 positions matching TRBD2. Germline CDR1 is SEHNR and CDR2 is FQNEAQ (reference sequence). The CDR3 runs 15 residues. The trim removed 8 bases at V and 6 bases at J, leaving 12 bases unmatched. CDR3 in DNA: TGTGCCAGCGGGGCGGGAGGGCCTCTCTCGGATACGCAGTATTTT. As protein: CASGAGGPLSDTQYF.

The chain couples TRBV6-5 to TRBJ2-1, with D possibly being TRBD2 (5 bases). Germline values: CDR1 MNHEY, CDR2 SVGAGI. Trimming pared 7 bases from V and 4 bases from J, leaving 11 bases between. There are 13 residues in the CDR3. The CDR3 protein is CASMRELYNEQFF. CDR3 sequence (DNA): TGTGCCAGCATGAGGGAGCTTTACAATGAGCAGTTCTTC.

This chain links TRBV28 with TRBJ1-5; a possible D gene is TRBD1 (5 bases). V was pared by 5 bases and J by 7 bases, with 21 bases between. CDR1 MDHEN and CDR2 SYDVKM come from the germline V gene. CDR3 size: 16 residues. CDR3 loop: CASSLTGVGFGQPQHF. In nucleotides, the CDR3 is TGTGCCAGCAGTCTAACGGGGGTAGGGTTCGGGCAGCCCCAGCATTTT.

V usage is TRBV2 and J usage is TRBJ1-5; D call uncertain. The CDR3 contains 13 residues. V lost 6 bases to trimming and J lost 3 bases, with 9 bases between them. Germline assignment: CDR1 SNHLY and CDR2 FYNNEI. The CDR3 sequence is CASRWRDNQPQHF. Written as DNA, the CDR3 is TGTGCCAGCAGATGGAGGGACAATCAGCCCCAGCATTTT.